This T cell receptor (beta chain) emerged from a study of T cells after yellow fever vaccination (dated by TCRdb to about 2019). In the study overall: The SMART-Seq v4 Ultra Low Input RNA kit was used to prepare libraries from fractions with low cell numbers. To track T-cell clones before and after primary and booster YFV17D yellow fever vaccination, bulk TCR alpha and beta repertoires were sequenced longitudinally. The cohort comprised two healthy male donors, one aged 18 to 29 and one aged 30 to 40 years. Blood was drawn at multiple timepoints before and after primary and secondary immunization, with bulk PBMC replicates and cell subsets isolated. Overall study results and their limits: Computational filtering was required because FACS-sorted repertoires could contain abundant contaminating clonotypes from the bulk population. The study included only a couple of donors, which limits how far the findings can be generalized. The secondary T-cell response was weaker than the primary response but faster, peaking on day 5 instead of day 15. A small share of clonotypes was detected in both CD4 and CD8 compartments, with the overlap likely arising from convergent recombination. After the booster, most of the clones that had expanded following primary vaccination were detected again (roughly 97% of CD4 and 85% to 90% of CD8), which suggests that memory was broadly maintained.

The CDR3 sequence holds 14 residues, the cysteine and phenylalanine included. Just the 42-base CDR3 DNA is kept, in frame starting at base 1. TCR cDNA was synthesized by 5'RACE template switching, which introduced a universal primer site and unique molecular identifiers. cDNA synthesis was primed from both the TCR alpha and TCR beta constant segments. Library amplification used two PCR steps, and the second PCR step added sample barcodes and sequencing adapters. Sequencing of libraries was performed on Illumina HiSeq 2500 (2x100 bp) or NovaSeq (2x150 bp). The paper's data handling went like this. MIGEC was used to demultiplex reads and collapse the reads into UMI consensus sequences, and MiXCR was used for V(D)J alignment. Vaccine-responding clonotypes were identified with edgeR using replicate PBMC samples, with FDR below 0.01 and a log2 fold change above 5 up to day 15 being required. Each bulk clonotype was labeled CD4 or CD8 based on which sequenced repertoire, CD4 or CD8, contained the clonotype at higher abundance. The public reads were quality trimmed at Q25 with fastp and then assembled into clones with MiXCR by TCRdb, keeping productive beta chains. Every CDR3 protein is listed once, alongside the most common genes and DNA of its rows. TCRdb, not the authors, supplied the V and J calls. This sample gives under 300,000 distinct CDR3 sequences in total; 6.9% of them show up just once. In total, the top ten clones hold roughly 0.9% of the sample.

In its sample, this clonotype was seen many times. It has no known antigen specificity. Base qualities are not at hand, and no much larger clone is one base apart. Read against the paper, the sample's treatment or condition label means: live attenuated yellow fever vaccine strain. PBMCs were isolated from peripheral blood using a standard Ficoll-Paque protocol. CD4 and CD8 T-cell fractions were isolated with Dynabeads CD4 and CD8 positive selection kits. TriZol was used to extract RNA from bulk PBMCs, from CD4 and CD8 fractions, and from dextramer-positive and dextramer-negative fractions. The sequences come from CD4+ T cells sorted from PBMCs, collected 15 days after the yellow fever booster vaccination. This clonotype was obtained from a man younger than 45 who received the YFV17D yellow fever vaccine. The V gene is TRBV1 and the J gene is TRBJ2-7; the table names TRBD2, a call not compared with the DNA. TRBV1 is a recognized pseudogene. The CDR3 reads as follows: CTSSQGASIYEQYF. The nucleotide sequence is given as TGCACCAGCAGCCAAGGGGCTAGCATCTACGAGCAGTACTTC.